These 27 T cell receptor beta chains were all obtained from the same sample, sequenced in a study of cytomegalovirus exposure and HLA in healthy donors. PCR involved 60 Vbeta and 13 Jbeta primers. The data were produced by immunoSEQ multiplex PCR, yet TCRdb's version contains in-frame clones alone and is incomplete. Found here are approximately 190,000 clones, around 83% of them singletons; the top ten hold roughly 6%. The sequencing sample was made of PBMCs. These receptors all stem from a woman aged 45-65 years in good health and CMV-seropositive.

The rearrangement links TRBV5-6 to TRBJ2-2; the match to TRBD2 covers 10 bases. The CDR3 runs 16 residues. The germline V gene encodes CDR1 SGHDT and CDR2 YYEEEE. V shed 6 bases and J 5 bases; nucleotides not matched to a gene: 10. This CDR3 is CASNHLERGGTGELFF. The CDR3 region has the DNA TGTGCCAGCAACCATCTCGAGCGGGGGGGGACCGGGGAGCTGTTTTTT.

V usage is TRBV7-9 and J usage is TRBJ2-1; no clear D. There are 15 residues in the CDR3. Germline CDR1 SEHNR, CDR2 FQNEAQ (reference sequence). Trimming took 1 base from V and 3 from J, leaving 10 bases between them. This CDR3 is CASSLGQSLYNEQFF. The CDR3 DNA reads as TGTGCCAGCAGCTTAGGACAATCGCTCTACAATGAGCAGTTCTTC.

The chain has TRBV9 and TRBJ2-2; 10 bases match TRBD1. Germline assignment: CDR1 SGDLS and CDR2 YYNGEE. The J segment lost 8 bases and the V segment lost 0 bases, leaving 7 bases of the junction unmatched. The CDR3 totals 16 residues. The CDR3 reads CASSVEGTGARGELFF. The CDR3 DNA is TGTGCCAGCAGCGTAGAGGGGACAGGGGCCCGTGGGGAGCTGTTTTTT.

As regards this clone: Other DNA sequences within the sample encode an identical CDR3. The chain is built from TRBV28 and TRBJ2-7; the D is unclear. Germline CDR1 reads MDHEN; CDR2 reads SYDVKM. This CDR3 region has 12 residues. V lost 2 bases and J lost 4, with 6 bases in between. This CDR3 is CASSLLGYEQYF. CDR3 DNA sequence: TGTGCCAGCAGTTTACTCGGTTACGAGCAGTACTTC.

The rearrangement uses TRBV21-1 and TRBJ1-5. TRBV21-1 is classified as a pseudogene. This CDR3 contains 14 residues. In DNA form, the CDR3 reads TGTGCCAGCAGCAAAGCCCTGCCCGTAGAGCCCCAGCATTTT. Its translation: CASSKALPVEPQHF.

This clone was seen a handful of times. The chain recombines TRBV10-3 with TRBJ2-2; the D gene is possibly TRBD1 (6 bases). From germline, CDR1 is ENHRY and CDR2 SYGVKD. This CDR3 has 16 residues. The ends were cut back, 6 bases at V and 0 bases at J, with 14 bases in the middle. CDR3 sequence: CAIRDSLFTNTGELFF. In nucleotides, the CDR3 is TGTGCCATCAGGGACAGTTTGTTTACGAACACCGGGGAGCTGTTTTTT.

About this clone: One end of the junction fails to match germline, which may point to a read error. This chain connects TRBV20-1 to TRBJ1-2; D might be TRBD1 (6 bases). Per the germline V gene, CDR1 is DFQATT and CDR2 is SNEGSKA (reference sequence). The CDR3 contains 11 residues. Here the CDR3 reads CSAPAPTGFTF. The CDR3, as DNA: TGCAGTGCCCCGGCCCCGACAGGCTTCACCTTC.

The J gene is TRBJ1-2, the V gene TRBV28, with D possibly being TRBD1 (5 bases). The length of the CDR3 is 13 residues. V lost 1 base, J lost 8 bases, and 11 bases lay in between. Germline V gives CDR1 MDHEN, CDR2 SYDVKM. The CDR3 region is CASSLSGGVGYTF. In nucleotides, the CDR3 is TGTGCCAGCAGTTTATCCGGGGGGGTAGGCTACACCTTC.

This clone was counted a single time. The gene calls are TRBV29-1 and TRBJ1-4, with D possibly TRBD1 on 5 matching bases. The CDR3 length is 13 residues. Trimming shortened V by 4 bases and J by 13 bases, and 19 bases separated the two germline ends. Germline CDR1 and CDR2: SQVTM and ANQGSEA. The CDR3 reads CSVVGGRALRLFF. Written as DNA, the CDR3 is TGCAGCGTTGTAGGTGGCAGGGCTTTAAGACTGTTTTTT.

V is TRBV6-4 and J is TRBJ1-5; TRBD1 matches at 8 bases. CDR1 and CDR2 from the germline V gene are MRHNA and SNTAGT. The CDR3 has 16 amino acids. V lost 5 bases to trimming and J lost 4 bases; unmatched junction nucleotides: 10. The CDR3 DNA reads TGTGCCAGCAGTCCCACGGGGACAGGAGGAAATCAGCCCCAGCATTTT. It is translated as CASSPTGTGGNQPQHF.

A few counts support this clone. This chain connects TRBV2 to TRBJ2-5; D perhaps matches TRBD2 (7 bases). The germline V gene encodes CDR1 SNHLY and CDR2 FYNNEI. There are 15 residues in the CDR3. V lost 0 bases and J lost 4, with 12 bases in between. The chain's CDR3 is CASSEALGGRETQYF. For the CDR3, the DNA is TGTGCCAGCAGTGAAGCGCTGGGGGGGCGAGAGACCCAGTACTTC.

This chain joins TRBV2 and TRBJ1-3; D not certain. V gave up 5 bases and J gave up 0 bases, with 8 bases separating them. The CDR3 loop spans 14 amino acids. Germline loops: CDR1 SNHLY, CDR2 FYNNEI. The CDR3 loop reads CASSSRGSGNTIYF. The CDR3 bases are TGTGCCAGCAGTAGTCGGGGCTCTGGAAACACCATATATTTT. Based on the CDR3 plus reference TRBV2 and TRBJ1-3, the full variable domain is EPEVTQTPSHQVTQMGQEVILRCVPISNHLYFYWYRQILGQKVEFLVSFYNNEISEKSEIFDDQFSVERPDGSNFTLKIRSTKLEDSAMYFCASSSRGSGNTIYFGEGSWLTVV.

The rearrangement joins TRBV7-2 to TRBJ2-1; 12 positions agree with TRBD2. V shed 1 base, J shed 2 bases, and the junction held 6 bases outside the gene matches. Per germline, CDR1 SGHTA and CDR2 FQGNSA. This CDR3 has 18 residues. This chain's CDR3 is CASSLVASGGGAYNEQFF. The CDR3 DNA reads TGTGCCAGCAGCTTAGTGGCTAGCGGGGGGGGAGCCTACAATGAGCAGTTCTTC.

This sequence joins TRBV11-2 and TRBJ2-1; perhaps TRBD2 as D (5 bases). The CDR3 runs to 14 residues. V was shortened by 6 bases and J by 4 bases, with 13 bases between the two germline ends. CDR1 SGHAT and CDR2 FQNNGV come from the germline V gene. CDR3 amino acids: CASSPGLAYNEQFF. In DNA, the CDR3 is TGTGCCAGCAGTCCCGGACTGGCTTACAATGAGCAGTTCTTC.

The chain joins TRBV30 to TRBJ2-5; 10 bases agree with TRBD1. The J call may be wrong; the DNA end is better matched by TRBJ2-7. CDR3 length: 16 residues. Germline V gene data show CDR1 as GTSNPN and CDR2 as SVGIG (reference sequence). CDR3 residues: CAWSAGTGVTSYEQYF. The CDR3 DNA is TGTGCCTGGAGTGCAGGGACAGGGGTAACCTCCTACGAGCAGTACTTC.

V is TRBV29-1 and J is TRBJ1-2; D uncertain. CDR3 length: 11 amino acids. The V gene lost 2 bases and the J gene lost 4 bases, with 5 bases spanning the gap. The germline V gene encodes CDR1 SQVTM and CDR2 ANQGSEA. The CDR3 protein is CSVEQAYGYTF. DNA for the CDR3: TGCAGCGTTGAACAGGCCTATGGCTACACCTTC.

CDR3 in amino acids: CASRTGQGTTYEQYF. CDR3 nucleotides: TGTGCCAGCAGGACAGGACAGGGGACAACCTACGAGCAGTACTTC. The chain links TRBV6-1 to TRBJ2-7; 9 bases agree with TRBD1. This CDR3 contains 15 residues. J lost 2 bases, V lost 6 bases, and 8 bases had no gene match. Germline V CDR1 and CDR2: MNHNS, SASEGT.

V usage is TRBV2 and J usage is TRBJ2-2; the D gene is possibly TRBD1 (6 bases). The V gene lost 6 bases and the J gene lost 4 bases, with 12 bases spanning the gap. CDR3 length: 14 amino acids. Germline assignment: CDR1 SNHLY and CDR2 FYNNEI. The CDR3 sequence is CASSPHRATGELFF. CDR3 DNA: TGTGCCAGCAGCCCCCACAGGGCCACCGGGGAGCTGTTTTTT.

This clone was counted a single time. A junction boundary mismatches the germline segment, possibly from a read error. Written as DNA, the CDR3 is TGCGCCAGCAGCTTGGTGACAGGCCCCGGGGAGCCGTTTTTT. The encoded protein is CASSLVTGPGEPFF. The rearrangement links TRBV5-1 to TRBJ2-2; D possibly corresponds to TRBD1 (6 bases). The CDR3 spans 14 residues. Germline CDR1 is SGHRS and CDR2 is YFSETQ.

The chain joins TRBV19 to TRBJ1-2, with 8 bases matching TRBD1. Per germline, CDR1 LNHDA and CDR2 SQIVND (reference sequence). The CDR3 is 13 residues long. V shed 5 bases and J 9 bases; nucleotides not matched to a gene: 8. Here the CDR3 DNA reads TGTGCCAGTAGTGAACAGGGGGATTATAGCTACACCTTC. Protein: CASSEQGDYSYTF.

The V call is TRBV5-4, the J call TRBJ2-1, with a tentative D call TRBD2 (5 bases). Trimming pared 4 bases from V and 6 bases from J, leaving 14 bases between. This CDR3 contains 14 residues. Germline lookup yields CDR1 SGHNT and CDR2 YYREEE (reference sequence). In nucleotides, the CDR3 is TGTGCCAGCAGCGCACTAGATTTCGGCAATGAGCAGTTCTTC. Its translation: CASSALDFGNEQFF.

V usage is TRBV6-1 and J usage is TRBJ1-1; TRBD1 agrees at 9 bases. CDR3 length: 12 residues. Germline CDR1 reads MNHNS; CDR2 reads SASEGT. Trimming cost V 11 bases and J 3 bases; bases outside gene matches: 4. The CDR3 here is CAGQGSDTEAFF. As DNA, the CDR3 is TGTGCCGGACAGGGGTCGGACACTGAAGCTTTCTTT.

This rearrangement joins TRBV9 to TRBJ1-2; 7 bases match TRBD1. Trimming took 4 bases from V and 6 from J; bases not matched to a gene: 12. The V gene's germline CDR1 is SGDLS and CDR2 YYNGEE. This CDR3 region has 15 residues. CDR3 amino acids: CASSSATGNSDGYTF. The CDR3 DNA reads as TGTGCCAGCAGCTCCGCGACAGGGAACTCCGATGGCTACACCTTC.

The chain has TRBV5-1 and TRBJ2-7; TRBD1 agrees at 9 bases. The V gene end was trimmed by 4 bases and the J gene end by 4 bases; junction bases not matched to a gene: 6. The CDR3 is 14 residues long. Germline V CDR1 and CDR2: SGHRS, YFSETQ. In DNA, the CDR3 is TGCGCCAGCAGCGGACAGGGGATAGGATACGAGCAGTACTTC. Translation: CASSGQGIGYEQYF.

The chain has TRBV9 and TRBJ1-2, with D possibly TRBD1 on 5 matching bases. Per germline, CDR1 SGDLS and CDR2 YYNGEE. V lost 2 bases, J lost 4 bases, and 9 bases lay in between. The CDR3 covers 13 residues. CDR3 protein: CASSVLGGYGYTF. The DNA for the CDR3 is TGTGCCAGCAGCGTTCTCGGGGGCTATGGCTACACCTTC. The whole variable domain, filled in from reference TRBV9 and TRBJ1-2, reads DSGVTQTPKHLITATGQRVTLRCSPRSGDLSVYWYQQSLDQGLQFLIQYYNGEERAKGNILERFSAQQFPDLHSELNLSSLELGDSALYFCASSVLGGYGYTFGSGTRLTVV.

The chain joins TRBV11-1 to TRBJ2-3; maybe TRBD2 (6 bases). The V gene's germline CDR1 is SGHAT and CDR2 FQDESV (reference sequence). The CDR3 runs 16 residues. Trimming cost V 5 bases and J 4 bases, with 19 bases left between them. The CDR3 loop is CASSLSWREVADTQYF. In DNA, the CDR3 is TGTGCCAGCAGCCTTTCATGGAGGGAGGTGGCAGATACGCAGTATTTT.

The gene calls are TRBV21-1 and TRBJ1-2; the table assigns TRBD1, which was not confirmed against the DNA. TRBV21-1 is classified as a pseudogene. The CDR3 length is 13 residues. The CDR3 DNA reads as TGTGCCGGATTACCGACAGGGGAGAATGGCTACACCTTC. Translating gives CAGLPTGENGYTF.